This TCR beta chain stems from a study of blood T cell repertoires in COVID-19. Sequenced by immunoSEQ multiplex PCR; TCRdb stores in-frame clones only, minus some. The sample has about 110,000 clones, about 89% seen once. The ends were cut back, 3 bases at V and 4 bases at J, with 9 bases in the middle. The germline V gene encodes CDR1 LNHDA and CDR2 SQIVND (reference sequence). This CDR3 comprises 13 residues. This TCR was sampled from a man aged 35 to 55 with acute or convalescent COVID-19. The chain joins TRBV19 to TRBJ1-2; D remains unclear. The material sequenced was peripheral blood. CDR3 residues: CASSMSNGYGYTF. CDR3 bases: TGTGCCAGTAGTATGAGTAACGGCTATGGCTACACCTTC.